This T cell receptor (beta chain) was profiled in a study of early T cells in non-severe SARS-CoV-2 infection. In the study overall: Sequenced material consisted of bulk RNA (from unsorted whole blood), and chains were unpaired.

As part of library construction, unique molecular identifiers were attached to individual cDNA molecules. TCRdb reprocessed the 5' RACE reads with MiXCR, giving one entry per CDR3 protein. The sample consists of roughly 80,000 distinct CDR3 sequences, more than 12% of them appearing once. V shed 5 bases, J shed 4 bases, and the junction held 6 bases outside the gene matches. The germline V gene has CDR1 SGHRS and CDR2 YFSETQ. There are 15 residues in the CDR3. As for this clonotype: Its specificity is unknown.

Study-level points and caveats: VDJdb-based annotation leaned toward anti-spike CD8 responses and missed private and CD4 specificities.

Sequencing input: whole blood. The sequence came from an adult who was a healthcare worker with PCR-confirmed SARS-CoV-2 infection or an uninfected control (not recorded which). The V call is TRBV5-1, the J call TRBJ2-1, with 10 bases aligning to TRBD1. The CDR3 DNA reads TGCGCCAGCAGGTTGACAGGGGGCGCTTACAATGAGCAGTTCTTC. Its protein product is CASRLTGGAYNEQFF. The whole variable domain, remainder taken from reference TRBV5-1 and TRBJ2-1, is KAGVTQTPRYLIKTRGQQVTLSCSPISGHRSVSWYQQTPGQGLQFLFEYFSETQRNKGNFPGRFSGRQFSNSRSEMNVSTLELGDSALYLCASRLTGGAYNEQFFGPGTRLTVL.